Reported below is one T cell receptor beta chain. The data stem from a study of blood T cell repertoires in COVID-19. Study summary: Sites across the United States, Italy and Spain contributed samples from acute and convalescent COVID-19. T cells, B-cell-depleted T cells, or PBMCs supplied cDNA or gDNA.

Germline V gene lookup returns CDR1 ENHRY and CDR2 SYGVKD. This CDR3 is built from 16 residues. Unmatched junction bases numbered 6, after V lost 2 bases and J lost 4 bases. Sequencing used immunoSEQ multiplex PCR; TCRdb keeps in-frame clones, though not all of them. The data show around 250,000 clones, around 87% seen once. The chain couples TRBV10-3 to TRBJ1-5; 9 positions match TRBD1. The sample was peripheral blood. The receptor's source is a woman aged 70-85 years with active or convalescent COVID-19. The CDR3: CAISEGRGQGNQPQHF. The CDR3 nucleotides are TGTGCCATCAGTGAGGGACGGGGACAGGGTAATCAGCCCCAGCATTTT.